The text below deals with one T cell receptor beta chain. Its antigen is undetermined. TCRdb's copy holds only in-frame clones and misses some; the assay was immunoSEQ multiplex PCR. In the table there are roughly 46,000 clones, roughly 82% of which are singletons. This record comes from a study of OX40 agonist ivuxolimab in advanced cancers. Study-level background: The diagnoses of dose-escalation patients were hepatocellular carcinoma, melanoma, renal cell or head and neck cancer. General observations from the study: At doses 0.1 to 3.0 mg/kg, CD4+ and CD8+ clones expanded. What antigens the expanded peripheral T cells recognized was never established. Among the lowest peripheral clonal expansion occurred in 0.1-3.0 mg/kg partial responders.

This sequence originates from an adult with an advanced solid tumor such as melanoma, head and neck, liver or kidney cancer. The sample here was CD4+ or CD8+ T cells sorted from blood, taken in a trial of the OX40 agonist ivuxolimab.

DNA for the CDR3: TGTGCCTGGATGCAGCGAGTGAACACTGAAGCTTTCTTT. Protein sequence: CAWMQRVNTEAFF. The chain combines TRBV30 with TRBJ1-1; no clear D gene. This CDR3 has 13 residues. Germline V gene data show CDR1 as GTSNPN and CDR2 as SVGIG (reference sequence). Trimming took 4 bases from V and 0 from J, leaving 9 bases between them.